This TCR beta chain is from a study of cytomegalovirus exposure and HLA in healthy donors. The study, taken as a whole, reports: The investigators catalogued 160 or so TCR beta chains as cytomegalovirus-associated. Researchers reported in a later analysis that common viral pathogens appeared linked to several top clusters. Fewer N-insertions (relative to the 666-donor mean) were reportedly seen in an Asian-associated ancestry cluster in a later analysis.

Germline CDR1 is MNHNY and CDR2 is SVGAGI (reference sequence). Trimming pared 2 bases from V and 0 bases from J, leaving 11 bases between. The CDR3 extends over 16 amino acids. A multiplex PCR was run with 60 Vbeta primers and 13 Jbeta primers. The table came from immunoSEQ multiplex PCR; TCRdb's copy has only in-frame clones and leaves some out. The repertoire includes about 120,000 clones, roughly 72% of them detected once, and around 3.9% sits in the top ten. With respect to this clone: Its specificity is not known.

This receptor was taken from a middle-aged woman in good health and CMV-seropositive. The gene calls are TRBV6-6 and TRBJ2-1; perhaps TRBD1 as D (5 bases). The material sequenced was PBMCs. CDR3 nucleotides: TGTGCCAGCAGTTACCCTGGTCAGGGCTCCTACAATGAGCAGTTCTTC. This translates into CASSYPGQGSYNEQFF.